This TCR beta chain is from a study of T-cell memory formation after mild COVID-19. The wider study: There were largely donor-specific TCR clusters. Study-level findings and limits: The main location of contracting CD4+ clones was CM and EM, and that of contracting CD8+ clones was EMRA. Clones contracting across day 15 to 85 had a balanced CD4/CD8 profile; later expanding clones leaned CD4+.

This clonotype was seen a handful of times. Its antigen is unknown. With 2 bases clipped from V and 6 bases from J, the junction kept 3 bases outside the gene matches. Germline values: CDR1 SEHNR, CDR2 FQNEAQ (reference sequence). This CDR3 spans 15 amino acids. cDNA libraries for TCR alpha and TCR beta, carrying sample barcodes and UMIs, came from 5'RACE with constant-segment primers. TCRdb recomputed calls from the 5' RACE reads with MiXCR, one row per CDR3 protein. This sample has 400,000 to 500,000 distinct CDR3 sequences, with around 20% found just once. This chain joins TRBV7-9 and TRBJ2-1; 11 bases align to TRBD2. The sample consisted of PBMCs or a T cell subset sorted from them (not recorded which). This TCR was sampled from an adult woman who had mild COVID-19 (a few samples of this study predate the infection). Cell type and time point are not known. In DNA, the CDR3 is TGTGCCAGCAGCTTAACTAGCGGGGGTGTCAATGAGCAGTTCTTC. Protein sequence: CASSLTSGGVNEQFF.